The present T cell receptor beta chain was sequenced within a study of OX40 agonist ivuxolimab in advanced cancers. Overall study: The dose-escalation cohort had hepatocellular carcinoma, melanoma, renal cell or head and neck cancer. Study conclusions and caveats: The study did not work out the antigen specificity of the expanded peripheral T cells.

Sequencing used immunoSEQ multiplex PCR; TCRdb keeps in-frame clones, though not all of them. The table shows tens of thousands of clones, with over 70% occurring only once. This clone was detected only a few times. Its antigen is as yet unknown. The clonotype originates from an adult with an advanced solid tumor such as melanoma, head and neck, liver or kidney cancer. The input for sequencing was CD4+ or CD8+ T cells sorted from blood, taken in a trial of the OX40 agonist ivuxolimab.

The CDR3 nucleotides are TGCGCCAGCAGCCAAGTTATGGATTCACCCCTCCACTTT. Its protein is CASSQVMDSPLHF. The rearrangement joins TRBV4-1 to TRBJ1-6, with D uncertain. Germline V CDR1 and CDR2: MGHRA, YSYEKL. This CDR3 is built from 13 residues. The ends were cut back, 1 base at V and 8 bases at J, with 6 bases in the middle.